A selection of T cell receptor beta chains follows, all from one sample in a study of blood T cell repertoires in COVID-19. Sequencing used immunoSEQ multiplex PCR; TCRdb keeps in-frame clones, though not all of them. This table has about 200,000 clones, roughly 80% appearing once. Material for sequencing was peripheral blood. These TCRs come from a woman in her thirties or forties with active or convalescent COVID-19. CDR3s include the opening cysteine and the closing phenylalanine or tryptophan. Fields, in order: J gene, V gene, CDR3 protein.

>TRBJ2-7|TRBV3-1/TRBV3-2
CASSRTSGVGYEQYF
>TRBJ1-3|TRBV3-1/TRBV3-2
CASSQGSGGTGNTIYF
>TRBJ2-7|TRBV29-1
CSVRGARLADSYEQYF
>TRBJ2-5|TRBV7-3
CASSRGQETQYF
>TRBJ2-3|TRBV12-3/TRBV12-4
CASSAGADTQYF
>TRBJ2-2|TRBV3-1/TRBV3-2
CASGDRDFAGELFF
>TRBJ1-1|TRBV6-5
CASSFGDTTRAFF
>TRBJ1-5|TRBV4-2
CASSQETGGNQPQHF
>TRBJ2-1|TRBV18
CASSPLTSGTESFF
>TRBJ2-1|TRBV10-1
CASRPTGTAYNEQFF
>TRBJ1-1|TRBV6-5
CASSYTDRLNEAFF
>TRBJ1-1|TRBV7-9
CASGGTDTEAFF
>TRBJ1-2|TRBV9
CASSAGDRATRGYTF
>TRBJ1-2|TRBV21-1
CASSSRDSISPNYGYTF
>TRBJ1-5|TRBV19
CASGREGNQPQHF
>TRBJ2-7|TRBV27
CASSLSPTGINEQYF
>TRBJ1-1|TRBV5-1
CASSLEVGAGEAFF
>TRBJ2-1|TRBV2
CASSVAGGSYNEQFF
>TRBJ1-2|TRBV7-8
CASSLGQGKDSANYGYTF
>TRBJ1-4|TRBV7-9
CASSLYREDGKLFF
>TRBJ1-1|TRBV5-1
CASSSTGEEAFF
>TRBJ2-6|TRBV3-1/TRBV3-2
CASSFPGGANVLTF
>TRBJ2-2|TRBV7-3
CASSLSGLGTGELFF
>TRBJ1-1|TRBV9
CASSVGTGKGATEAFF
>TRBJ2-1|TRBV5-1
CASSRGLISSYNEQFF
>TRBJ2-7|TRBV11-2
CASSSRTSGGTYEQYF